The present TCR beta chain was sequenced within a study of blood T cell repertoires in COVID-19. Study background: COVID-19 samples, acute and convalescent, were from the United States, Italy and Spain. PBMCs, B-cell-depleted T cells, or T cells were the source of the cDNA or gDNA that made up the material.

In the authors' workflow: Reference gene primer amplification yielded estimated nucleated cell counts. Measured with immunoSEQ multiplex PCR; TCRdb has only the in-frame clones, and not every one. The DNA was the basis for D and trimming; V, J and clone size are from that table. Of approximately 170,000 clones in the sample, about four fifths were seen once. Trimming removed 2 bases at V and 2 bases at J, with 16 bases between. Germline V gene sequence: CDR1 SGHKS, CDR2 YYEKEE (reference sequence). The CDR3 runs to 16 residues. Material for sequencing was peripheral blood. The clonotype comes from a woman aged 80 or older with active or convalescent COVID-19. V gene TRBV5-5 combines with J gene TRBJ1-1; D may be TRBD1 (5 bases). Here the CDR3 reads CASSFRGGAVNTEAFF. The CDR3, as DNA: TGTGCCAGCAGCTTTCGAGGAGGGGCTGTAAACACTGAAGCTTTCTTT. Using reference TRBV5-5 and TRBJ1-1 for the parts outside the CDR3, the full variable domain is DAGVTQSPTHLIKTRGQQVTLRCSPISGHKSVSWYQQVLGQGPQFIFQYYEKEERGRGNFPDRFSARQFPNYSSELNVNALLLGDSALYLCASSFRGGAVNTEAFFGQGTRLTVV.